Sequencing of this T cell receptor beta chain was carried out in a study of blood T cell repertoires in COVID-19. Turning to the study itself: The samples span acute and convalescent COVID-19 from the United States, Italy and Spain. Sample material is recorded as cDNA or gDNA derived from T cells, B-cell-depleted T cells, or PBMCs.

In the original analysis: The authors estimated nucleated cell counts from reference gene primer amplification. Data came from immunoSEQ multiplex PCR; TCRdb stores just in-frame clones and leaves some out. V, J and clone size were drawn from that table, and D and trimming were deduced from the DNA. The data contain about 250,000 clones, 82% of them singletons. There are 14 residues in the CDR3. Germline V CDR1 and CDR2: LGHDT, YNNKEL (reference sequence). Losses at the gene ends were 0 bases for V and 7 bases for J; bases not matched to a gene: 5. The TCR originated in a woman in her seventies with acute or convalescent COVID-19. This chain joins TRBV3-1 (or the pseudogene TRBV3-2) and TRBJ2-7, with 8 bases that match TRBD2. Sequencing input: peripheral blood. In DNA form, the CDR3 reads TGTGCCAGCAGCCAAGAGGCGGGGGGTCAGGAGCAGTACTTC. Residues: CASSQEAGGQEQYF.